This T cell receptor (beta chain) derives from a study of T cell clusters in autoimmune cytopenias. Findings of the study overall: Compared with active autoimmune hepatitis patients, healthy donors showed 2.5 to 3-fold more exclusive TRB clusters. TRB repertoire shifts in secondary cytopenia and chronic lymphocytic leukemia mostly reflected lymphoma, not autoimmunity. Clustering suggested that physiological T cell clusters were missing in primary autoimmune cytopenia patients.

Its frequency marks this clonotype as medium-sized. What it recognizes is unknown. One tube held mixed TRB-A and TRB-B primer pools for touch-down PCR. TCRdb reprocessed the multiplex PCR reads, with one entry per CDR3 protein and no DNA. The sample has fewer than 6,500 distinct CDR3 sequences; the top ten hold roughly 25%. The length of the CDR3 is 13 residues. Germline V gene lookup returns CDR1 KGHDR and CDR2 SFDVKD. TRB amplification used 200 to 250 ng of peripheral blood genomic DNA. The V and J genes are TRBV24-1 and TRBJ1-2; the D call from TCRdb, TRBD1, cannot be confirmed without DNA. Specimen: peripheral blood. The receptor's source is a human donor with an autoimmune cytopenia or autoimmune hepatitis (not recorded which). The CDR3 sequence is CATSDSRERGYTF.